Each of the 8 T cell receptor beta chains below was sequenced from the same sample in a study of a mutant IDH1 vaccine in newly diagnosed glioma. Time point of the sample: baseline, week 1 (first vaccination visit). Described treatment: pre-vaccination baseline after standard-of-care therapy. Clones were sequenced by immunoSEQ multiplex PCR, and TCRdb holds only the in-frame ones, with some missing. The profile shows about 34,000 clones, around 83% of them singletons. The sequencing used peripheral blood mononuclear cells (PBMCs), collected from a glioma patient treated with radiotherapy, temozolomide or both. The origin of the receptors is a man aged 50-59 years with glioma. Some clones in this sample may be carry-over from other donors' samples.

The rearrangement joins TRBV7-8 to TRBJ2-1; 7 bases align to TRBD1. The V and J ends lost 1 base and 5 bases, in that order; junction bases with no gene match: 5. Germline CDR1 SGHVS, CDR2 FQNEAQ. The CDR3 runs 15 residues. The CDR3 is CASSLVGTANNEQFF. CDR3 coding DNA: TGTGCCAGCAGCTTAGTGGGGACAGCCAACAATGAGCAGTTCTTC.

This CDR3 reads CASSPPGGLLYEQYF. The DNA for the CDR3 is TGTGCCAGCTCACCGCCGGGGGGGCTGTTGTACGAGCAGTACTTC. The rearrangement uses TRBV18 and TRBJ2-7, with 8 bases fitting TRBD2. Trimming cost V 3 bases and J 4 bases; bases outside gene matches: 8. CDR3 length: 15 residues. Germline V gene lookup returns CDR1 KGHSH and CDR2 LQKENI.

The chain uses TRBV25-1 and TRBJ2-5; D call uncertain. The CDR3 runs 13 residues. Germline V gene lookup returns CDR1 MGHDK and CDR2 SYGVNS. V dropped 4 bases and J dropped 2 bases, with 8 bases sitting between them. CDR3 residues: CASSGVGQETQYF. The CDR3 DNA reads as TGTGCCAGCAGTGGGGTAGGTCAAGAGACCCAGTACTTC.

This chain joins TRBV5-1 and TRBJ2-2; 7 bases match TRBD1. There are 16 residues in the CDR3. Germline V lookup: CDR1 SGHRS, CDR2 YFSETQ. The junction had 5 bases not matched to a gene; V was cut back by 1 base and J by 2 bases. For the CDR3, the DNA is TGCGCCAGCAGCTTGCGGGACAGATCCAACACCGGGGAGCTGTTTTTT. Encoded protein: CASSLRDRSNTGELFF.

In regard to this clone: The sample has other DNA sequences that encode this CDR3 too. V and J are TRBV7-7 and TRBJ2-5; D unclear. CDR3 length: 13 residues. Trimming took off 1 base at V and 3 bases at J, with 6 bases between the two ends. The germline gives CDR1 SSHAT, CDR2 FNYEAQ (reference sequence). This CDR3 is CASSLGPEETQYF. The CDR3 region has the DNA TGTGCCAGCAGCTTAGGGCCTGAAGAGACCCAGTACTTC.

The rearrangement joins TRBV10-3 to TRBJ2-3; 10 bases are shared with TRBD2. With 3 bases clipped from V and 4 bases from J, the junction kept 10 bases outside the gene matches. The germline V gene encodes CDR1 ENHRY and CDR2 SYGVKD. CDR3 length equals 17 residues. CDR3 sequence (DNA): TGTGCCATCAGTGACACCCTAGCGGGAGTAGGGTCAGATACGCAGTATTTT. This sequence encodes CAISDTLAGVGSDTQYF.

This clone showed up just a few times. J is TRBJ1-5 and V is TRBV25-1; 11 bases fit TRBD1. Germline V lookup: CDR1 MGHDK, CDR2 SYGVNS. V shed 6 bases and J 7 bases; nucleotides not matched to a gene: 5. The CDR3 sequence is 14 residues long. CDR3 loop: CASRGQGAYQPQHF. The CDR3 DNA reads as TGTGCCAGCAGAGGACAGGGGGCATACCAGCCCCAGCATTTT. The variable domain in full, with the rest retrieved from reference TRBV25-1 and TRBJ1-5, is EADIYQTPRYLVIGTGKKITLECSQTMGHDKMYWYQQDPGMELHLIHYSYGVNSTEKGDLSSESTVSRIRTEHFPLTLESARPSHTSQYLCASRGQGAYQPQHFGDGTRLSIL.

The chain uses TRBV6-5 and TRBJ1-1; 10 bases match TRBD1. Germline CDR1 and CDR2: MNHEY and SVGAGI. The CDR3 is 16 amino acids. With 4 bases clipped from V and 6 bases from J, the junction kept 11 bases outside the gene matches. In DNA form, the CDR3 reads TGTGCCAGCAGTTCCTCTGGACAGGGGGTAGTATCTGAAGCTTTCTTT. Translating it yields CASSSSGQGVVSEAFF.